This paragraph covers one T cell receptor (beta chain) sequence. Its antigen is not known. The sample comes from a study of cytomegalovirus exposure and HLA in healthy donors. Study information: From donors who were HLA-typed, an early data release held around 85 million unique TCRs. Broader study findings: A missense variant in DCLRE1C was later tied to TCR beta V- and J-gene trimming. Per a later analysis, HLA-associated TCR beta chains showed more clonal expansion than other, equally common TCR beta chains. The productive fraction for most TCR beta V segments was about 87% or about 30% in an earlier analysis.

Germline CDR1 is GTSNPN and CDR2 is SVGIG (reference sequence). V was clipped by 5 bases and J by 0 bases; unmatched bases: 10. This CDR3 is 17 amino acids long. The PCR made use of 60 Vbeta and 13 Jbeta primers. Here immunoSEQ multiplex PCR was the method, and the copy in TCRdb shows in-frame clones only, minus some. The sample holds about 160,000 clones, approximately 90% seen once. The sample was PBMCs. The genes are TRBV30 and TRBJ1-3, with TRBD1 matching over 10 bases. The source of this sequence is a woman aged 25 to 39 in good health and CMV-seronegative. As DNA, the CDR3 is TGTGCCTGGGGGACAGGGGTGGGGGGTGCCTCTGGAAACACCATATATTTT. Its protein product is CAWGTGVGGASGNTIYF.